The clone carrying this T cell receptor beta chain appeared a few times. Trimming removed 1 base from V and 0 bases from J; junction bases left unmatched: 8. There are 18 residues in the CDR3. Germline CDR1 is MNHEY and CDR2 is SMNVEV (reference sequence). TCRdb reprocessed the reads with MiXCR, giving one entry per CDR3 protein. The profile shows a few hundred thousand distinct CDR3 sequences, 12% to 15% of them singletons. These data are taken from a study of T cell repertoires in cytomegalovirus infection. Material: PBMCs. The chain carries TRBV27 and TRBJ1-5; 8 bases map to TRBD1. This receptor was identified in a human donor in good health (CMV status not recorded). Some clones in this sample may be carry-over from other donors' samples. CDR3 bases: TGTGCCAGCAGTTTATTCCCCATGACAGGGGATAGCAATCAGCCCCAGCATTTT. It codes for CASSLFPMTGDSNQPQHF.